The clone carrying this TCR beta chain was recorded many times. Unique molecular identifiers were used in preparing the TCRbeta library. TCRdb reprocessed the PCR reads with MiXCR, giving one entry per CDR3 protein. The data contain hundreds of thousands of distinct CDR3 sequences, roughly 17% of them seen just once; the ten biggest clones take up approximately 1%. The sample originates from a study of T-cell reconstitution after alpha-beta-depleted transplantation in children. CDR1 and CDR2 (germline): SQVTM, ANQGSEA. The CDR3 has 14 residues. V dropped 0 bases and J dropped 3 bases, with 11 bases sitting between them.

The sample here was PBMCs from the stem cell graft donor, taken from the stem cell graft. V usage is TRBV29-1 and J usage is TRBJ1-1; D is possibly TRBD1 (6 bases). The clonotype comes from a human donor who donated a stem cell graft to a child with acute myeloid leukemia. The CDR3 spells CSVEDAGGHTEAFF. The DNA for the CDR3 is TGCAGCGTTGAAGATGCCGGGGGGCACACTGAAGCTTTCTTT.